The 10 T cell receptor beta chains reported below all come from one sample, sequenced in a study of cytomegalovirus exposure and HLA in healthy donors. The PCR had 60 Vbeta and 13 Jbeta primers. TCRdb keeps only in-frame clones here, not all; method: immunoSEQ multiplex PCR. The repertoire includes 160,000 or so clones, 75% to 80% of them detected once, and roughly 6% sits in the top ten. Source material: PBMCs. All receptors come from a man aged 40-55 years in good health and CMV-seropositive.

Notes on this clone: A read error may produce the germline difference seen at one junction end. As DNA, the CDR3 is TGTGCCAGCAGCGCCACAATAGCGGGAGGAATGAACTTC. It encodes CASSATIAGGMNF. The chain has TRBV11-3 and TRBJ2-7; 10 bases are shared with TRBD2. The CDR3 extends over 13 amino acids. The germline gives CDR1 SGHNT, CDR2 YENEEA.

V and J are TRBV11-2 and TRBJ2-3, with TRBD2 matching 11 bases. CDR3 size: 13 residues. Per germline, CDR1 SGHAT and CDR2 FQNNGV. V was clipped by 5 bases and J by 8 bases; unmatched bases: 3. The CDR3 DNA reads as TGTGCCAGCAGCGGTAGCGGGAGGGCTACGCAGTATTTT. Protein product: CASSGSGRATQYF.

On this clone: In the same sample, other DNA sequences code for this CDR3. The chain recombines TRBV5-1 with TRBJ2-3; D is possibly TRBD2 (6 bases). The CDR3 runs to 16 residues. Per the germline V gene, CDR1 is SGHRS and CDR2 is YFSETQ. Between the trimmed V and J ends, which lost 0 bases and 0 bases, there was a span of 11 bases. CDR3 DNA sequence: TGCGCCAGCAGCTTGGGGGGACTCACTAGCACAGATACGCAGTATTTT. Residues: CASSLGGLTSTDTQYF.

The chain combines TRBV5-1 with TRBJ2-1, with 8 bases identical to TRBD2. Germline CDR1 SGHRS, CDR2 YFSETQ. Trimming removed 1 base from V and 7 bases from J; junction bases left unmatched: 10. This CDR3 spans 16 amino acids. In DNA form, the CDR3 reads TGCGCCAGCAGCTTGCCCGGGGGGGACGCGAGGAATGAGCAGTTCTTC. Its protein is CASSLPGGDARNEQFF.

The J gene is TRBJ1-2, the V gene TRBV15; TRBD1 might be the D (5 bases). This CDR3 contains 15 residues. Trimming cost V 0 bases and J 3 bases, with 11 bases left between them. Per the germline V gene, CDR1 is LNHNV and CDR2 is YYDKDF (reference sequence). CDR3 sequence (DNA): TGTGCCACCAGCAGAGAGGTGGGCAGGGACTATGGCTACACCTTC. It yields the protein CATSREVGRDYGYTF.

The J gene is TRBJ1-2, the V gene TRBV11-2; D call uncertain. Germline CDR1 SGHAT, CDR2 FQNNGV. The ends were cut back, 5 bases at V and 4 bases at J, with 11 bases in the middle. CDR3 size: 13 residues. The CDR3, as DNA: TGTGCCAGCAGCCCCGGACTGAGCTATGGCTACACCTTC. Protein: CASSPGLSYGYTF.

The V gene is TRBV28, the J gene TRBJ2-7; D is perhaps TRBD1 (5 bases). This CDR3 has 13 residues. The V gene lost 5 bases and the J gene lost 3 bases, with 11 bases spanning the gap. From germline, CDR1 is MDHEN and CDR2 SYDVKM. CDR3 DNA: TGTGCCAGCAGTACCCCTGGACACTACGAGCAGTACTTC. It translates to CASSTPGHYEQYF.

The chain joins TRBV19 to TRBJ2-3, with 9 bases matching TRBD2. Germline V gene data show CDR1 as LNHDA and CDR2 as SQIVND (reference sequence). V gave up 11 bases and J gave up 1 base; unmatched junction bases: 13. The CDR3 is made up of 16 amino acids. The CDR3 bases are TGTGCCGCAGGGGCGGGGGGGGCGTGGGGCACAGATACGCAGTATTTT. This sequence encodes CAAGAGGAWGTDTQYF.

The rearrangement uses TRBV7-9 and TRBJ2-7; the match to TRBD1 covers 7 bases. V lost 1 base and J lost 2; bases outside the gene matches: 2. Per the germline V gene, CDR1 is SEHNR and CDR2 is FQNEAQ (reference sequence). The CDR3 is 14 residues long. The CDR3 reads CASSLGQGAYEQYF. The CDR3 coding sequence is TGTGCCAGCAGCTTAGGCCAGGGGGCCTACGAGCAGTACTTC.

The V gene is TRBV28, the J gene TRBJ1-1, with D unclear. Germline CDR1 MDHEN, CDR2 SYDVKM. Trimming left V 7 bases short and J 1 base short, with 10 bases between. The CDR3 runs 13 residues. CDR3 amino acids: CASKVQTNTEAFF. In nucleotides, the CDR3 is TGTGCCAGCAAGGTACAGACGAACACTGAAGCTTTCTTT.